A selection of T cell receptor beta chains follows, all from one sample in a study of blood T cells in healthy people across ages. TCRdb ran MiXCR on the 5' RACE reads and lists one entry per CDR3 protein. The data show 790,000 or so distinct CDR3 sequences, roughly 50% seen once. The sequenced sample was blood. The receptors stem from a man aged 35 to 55 in good health. CDR3s include the opening cysteine and the closing phenylalanine or tryptophan. The D gene is left open where the match is weak. For some rows the clone size is stated as once, few or many, or as a class when expanded; others skip it.

V gene: TRBV6-5; J gene: TRBJ2-1; clone size: few; D gene: .; CDR3 protein: CASRIRDNYNEQFF; CDR3 DNA: TGTGCCAGCAGGATCCGGGACAATTACAATGAGCAGTTCTTC
V gene: TRBV12-3/TRBV12-4; J gene: TRBJ2-1; clone size: few; D gene: TRBD2; CDR3 protein: CASSRGRAFSYNEQFF; CDR3 DNA: TGTGCCAGCAGTCGCGGGAGAGCCTTCTCCTACAATGAGCAGTTCTTC
V gene: TRBV3-1; J gene: TRBJ1-2; clone size: .; D gene: .; CDR3 protein: CASRLAGYGYTF; CDR3 DNA: TGTGCCAGCAGATTAGCGGGCTATGGCTACACCTTC
V gene: TRBV6-1; J gene: TRBJ2-5; clone size: few; D gene: .; CDR3 protein: CASAKGGQRETQYF; CDR3 DNA: TGTGCCAGCGCCAAAGGGGGGCAGAGAGAGACCCAGTACTTC
V gene: TRBV7-2; J gene: TRBJ2-1; clone size: few; D gene: TRBD2; CDR3 protein: CASSLGTSGGYNEQFF; CDR3 DNA: TGTGCCAGCAGCTTAGGGACTAGCGGGGGTTACAATGAGCAGTTCTTC
V gene: TRBV12-3/TRBV12-4; J gene: TRBJ1-5; clone size: few; D gene: .; CDR3 protein: CASSLGGTQPQHF; CDR3 DNA: TGTGCCAGCAGTTTGGGGGGTACTCAGCCCCAGCATTTT
V gene: TRBV20-1; J gene: TRBJ2-6; clone size: .; D gene: .; CDR3 protein: CSASNNGDKSSGANVLTF; CDR3 DNA: TGCAGTGCTAGTAATAATGGGGACAAGAGCTCTGGGGCCAACGTCCTGACTTTC
V gene: TRBV5-6; J gene: TRBJ1-2; clone size: .; D gene: .; CDR3 protein: CASIGSVGRARSGGYTF; CDR3 DNA: TGTGCCAGCATCGGGAGTGTGGGCAGGGCGCGATCGGGTGGCTACACCTTC
V gene: TRBV20-1; J gene: TRBJ1-1; clone size: .; D gene: .; CDR3 protein: CSARSGAMNTEAFF; CDR3 DNA: TGCAGTGCTAGGAGCGGAGCAATGAACACTGAAGCTTTCTTT
V gene: TRBV5-5; J gene: TRBJ1-5; clone size: few; D gene: .; CDR3 protein: CASSSWDGLSNQPQHF; CDR3 DNA: TGTGCCAGCAGCTCTTGGGACGGACTAAGCAATCAGCCCCAGCATTTT
V gene: TRBV20-1; J gene: TRBJ2-5; clone size: .; D gene: .; CDR3 protein: CSARPSDNQETQYF; CDR3 DNA: TGCAGTGCTAGACCATCGGACAATCAAGAGACCCAGTACTTC
V gene: TRBV20-1; J gene: TRBJ2-3; clone size: few; D gene: TRBD2; CDR3 protein: CSAVKVSGGESDTQYF; CDR3 DNA: TGCAGTGCTGTAAAAGTGAGCGGGGGGGAATCAGATACGCAGTATTTT
V gene: TRBV20-1; J gene: TRBJ2-5; clone size: .; D gene: .; CDR3 protein: CSARDPEGDQETQYF; CDR3 DNA: TGCAGTGCTAGAGATCCCGAGGGAGACCAAGAGACCCAGTACTTC
V gene: TRBV14; J gene: TRBJ2-1; clone size: .; D gene: TRBD2; CDR3 protein: CASSQDLRGLAGAQKQFF; CDR3 DNA: TGTGCCAGCAGCCAAGATCTGCGAGGGCTAGCGGGGGCCCAAAAGCAGTTCTTC